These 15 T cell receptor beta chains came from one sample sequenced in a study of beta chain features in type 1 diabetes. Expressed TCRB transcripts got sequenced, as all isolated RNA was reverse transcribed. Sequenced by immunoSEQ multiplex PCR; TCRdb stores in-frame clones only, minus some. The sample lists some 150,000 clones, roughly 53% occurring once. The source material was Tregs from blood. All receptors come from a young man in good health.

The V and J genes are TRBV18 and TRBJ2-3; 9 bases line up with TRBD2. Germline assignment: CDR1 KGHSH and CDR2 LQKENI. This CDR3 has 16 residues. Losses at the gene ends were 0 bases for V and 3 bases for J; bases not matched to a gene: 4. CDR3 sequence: CASSPPGLAGTDTQYF. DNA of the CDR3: TGTGCCAGCTCACCACCGGGACTAGCAGGGACAGATACGCAGTATTTT.

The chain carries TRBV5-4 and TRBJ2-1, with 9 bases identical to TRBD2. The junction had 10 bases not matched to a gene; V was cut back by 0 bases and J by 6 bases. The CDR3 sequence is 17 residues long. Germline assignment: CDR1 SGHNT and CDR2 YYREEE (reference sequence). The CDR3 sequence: CASSLGGSGGRANEQFF. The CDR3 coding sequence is TGTGCCAGCAGCTTGGGTGGGAGCGGCGGGAGGGCCAATGAGCAGTTCTTC.

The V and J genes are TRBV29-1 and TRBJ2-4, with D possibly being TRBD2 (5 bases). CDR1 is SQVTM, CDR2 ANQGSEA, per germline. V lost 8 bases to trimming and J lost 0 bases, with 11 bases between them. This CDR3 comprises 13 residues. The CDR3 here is CSFISVAKNIQYF. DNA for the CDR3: TGCAGCTTTATTAGCGTAGCCAAAAACATTCAGTACTTC.

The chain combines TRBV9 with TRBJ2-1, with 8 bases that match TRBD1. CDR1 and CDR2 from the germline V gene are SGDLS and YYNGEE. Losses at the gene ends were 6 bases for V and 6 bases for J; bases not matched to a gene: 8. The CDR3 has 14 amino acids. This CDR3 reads CASKGQAEINEQFF. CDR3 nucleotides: TGTGCCAGCAAGGGACAGGCGGAAATCAATGAGCAGTTCTTC.

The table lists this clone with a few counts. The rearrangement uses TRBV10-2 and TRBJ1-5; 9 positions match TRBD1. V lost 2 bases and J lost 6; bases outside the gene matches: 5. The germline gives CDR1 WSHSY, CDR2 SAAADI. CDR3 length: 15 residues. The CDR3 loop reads CASSERDRARQPQHF. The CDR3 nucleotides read TGCGCCAGCAGTGAGCGGGACAGGGCTCGTCAGCCCCAGCATTTT.

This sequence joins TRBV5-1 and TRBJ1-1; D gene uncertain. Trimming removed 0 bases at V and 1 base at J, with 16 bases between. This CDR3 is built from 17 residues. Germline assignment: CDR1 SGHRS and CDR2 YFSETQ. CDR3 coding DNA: TGCGCCAGCAGCTTGGAACCCGCCCTAACCCCGAACACTGAAGCTTTCTTT. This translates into CASSLEPALTPNTEAFF.

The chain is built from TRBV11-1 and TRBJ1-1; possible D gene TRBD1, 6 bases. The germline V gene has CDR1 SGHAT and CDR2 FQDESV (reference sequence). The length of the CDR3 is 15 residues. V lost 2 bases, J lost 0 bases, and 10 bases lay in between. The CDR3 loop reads CASSLLQGLNTEAFF. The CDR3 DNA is TGTGCCAGCAGCTTACTACAGGGCCTGAACACTGAAGCTTTCTTT.

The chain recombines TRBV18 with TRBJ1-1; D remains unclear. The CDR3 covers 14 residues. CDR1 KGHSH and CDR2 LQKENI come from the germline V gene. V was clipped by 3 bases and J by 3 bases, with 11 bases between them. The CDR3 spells CASSPRTDHTEAFF. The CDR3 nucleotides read TGTGCCAGCTCACCTAGAACAGATCACACTGAAGCTTTCTTT.

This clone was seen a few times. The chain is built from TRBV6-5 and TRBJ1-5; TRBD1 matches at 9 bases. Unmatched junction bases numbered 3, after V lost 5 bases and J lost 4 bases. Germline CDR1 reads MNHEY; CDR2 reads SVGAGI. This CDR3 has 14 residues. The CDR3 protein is CASSRDRVNQPQHF. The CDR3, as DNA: TGTGCCAGCAGTCGGGACAGGGTTAATCAGCCCCAGCATTTT.

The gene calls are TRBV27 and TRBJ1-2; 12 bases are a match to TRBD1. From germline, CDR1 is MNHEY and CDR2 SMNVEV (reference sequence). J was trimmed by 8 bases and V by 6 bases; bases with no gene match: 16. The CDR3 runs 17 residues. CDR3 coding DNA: TGTGCCAGCAGCCACCGGGACAGGGGGCCTCGGGGACGCGGCTACACCTTC. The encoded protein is CASSHRDRGPRGRGYTF.

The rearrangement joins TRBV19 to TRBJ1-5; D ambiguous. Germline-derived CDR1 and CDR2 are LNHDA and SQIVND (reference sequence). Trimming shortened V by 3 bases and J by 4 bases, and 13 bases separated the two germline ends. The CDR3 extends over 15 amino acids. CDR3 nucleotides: TGTGCCAGTAGTATCATCCGGAGGTGGAATCAGCCCCAGCATTTT. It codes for CASSIIRRWNQPQHF.

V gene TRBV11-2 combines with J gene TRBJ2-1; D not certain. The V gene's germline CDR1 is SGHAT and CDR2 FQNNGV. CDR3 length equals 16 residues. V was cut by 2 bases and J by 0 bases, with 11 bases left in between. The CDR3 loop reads CASSLSFRSSYNEQFF. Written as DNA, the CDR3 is TGTGCCAGCAGCTTATCGTTCCGGAGCTCCTACAATGAGCAGTTCTTC.

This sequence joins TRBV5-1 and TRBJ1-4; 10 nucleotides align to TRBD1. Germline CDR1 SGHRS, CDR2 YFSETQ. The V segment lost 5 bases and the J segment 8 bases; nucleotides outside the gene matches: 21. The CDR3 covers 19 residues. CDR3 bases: TGCGCCAGCAGAACCGGGACAGGGGCTGTTCTGGGCCTAAGCGAAAAACTGTTTTTT. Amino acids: CASRTGTGAVLGLSEKLFF.

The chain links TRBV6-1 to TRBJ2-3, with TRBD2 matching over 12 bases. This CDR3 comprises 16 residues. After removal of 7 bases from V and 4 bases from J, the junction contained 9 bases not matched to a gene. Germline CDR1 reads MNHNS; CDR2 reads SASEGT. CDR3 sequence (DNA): TGTGCCAGCATTCAAGCCCTAGCGGGGGGGGCAGATACGCAGTATTTT. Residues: CASIQALAGGADTQYF.

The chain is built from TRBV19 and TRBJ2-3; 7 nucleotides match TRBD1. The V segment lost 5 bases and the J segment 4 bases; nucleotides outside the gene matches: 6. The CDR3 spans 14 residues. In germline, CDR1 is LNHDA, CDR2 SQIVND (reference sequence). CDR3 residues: CASSLTGVADTQYF. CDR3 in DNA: TGTGCCAGTAGTCTCACAGGGGTGGCAGATACGCAGTATTTT.